The next 28 T cell receptor beta chains were all read from a single sample in a study of T cells in Graves' hyperthyroidism and ophthalmopathy. It was RNA transcripts that yielded the amplified TCR beta CDR3 regions. When the TCR CDR3 underwent first-round RT-PCR, the HTBI primer set was used. One entry per CDR3 protein results from TCRdb running MiXCR on the multiplex PCR reads. The table has about 200,000 distinct CDR3 sequences, approximately 17% seen once. The sample taken for sequencing was blood. These receptors were taken from a middle-aged man with Graves' hyperthyroidism.

Many counts were recorded for this clonotype. This rearrangement joins TRBV5-1 to TRBJ1-1; D remains ambiguous. CDR1 is SGHRS and CDR2 is YFSETQ in the germline V gene. CDR3 length: 14 residues. The V end was cut by 1 base, the J end by 1 base, with 8 bases between. CDR3 sequence (DNA): TGCGCCAGCAGCTTGTACGGTAGGAACACTGAAGCTTTCTTT. It encodes CASSLYGRNTEAFF.

CDR3 loop: CASRRGAGEELYF. Here the CDR3 DNA reads TGTGCCAGCAGGAGGGGGGCGGGAGAAGAGTTATACTTC. The rearrangement links TRBV7-2 to TRBJ2-5; D perhaps matches TRBD2 (7 bases). CDR3 length equals 13 residues. Trimming took 6 bases from V and 14 from J, leaving 22 bases between them. Germline V gene lookup returns CDR1 SGHTA and CDR2 FQGNSA.

The rearrangement uses TRBV7-9 and TRBJ2-5; tentatively, D is TRBD1 (6 bases). Germline V gene sequence: CDR1 SEHNR, CDR2 FQNEAQ (reference sequence). V lost 3 bases, J lost 5 bases, and 13 bases lay in between. CDR3 length equals 14 residues. The DNA of the CDR3 is TGTGCCAGCAGCTTCTTACAGGGAAGGGAGACCCAGTACTTC. This codes for CASSFLQGRETQYF.

The chain combines TRBV4-3 with TRBJ2-3, with TRBD1 matching over 7 bases. The CDR3 contains 14 residues. The ends lost 0 bases at V and 8 bases at J; junction bases unmatched: 5. Germline values: CDR1 LGHNA, CDR2 YSLEER. For the CDR3, the DNA is TGCGCCAGCAGCCAAGAAAGGGGGCAGGCTACGCAGTATTTT. Encoded protein: CASSQERGQATQYF.

This clonotype was counted at least ten times. The genes are TRBV3-1 and TRBJ2-1; tentative D call: TRBD2 (8 bases). Germline V lookup: CDR1 LGHDT, CDR2 YNNKEL (reference sequence). This CDR3 has 14 residues. Trimming stripped 4 bases from V and 14 bases from J, with 21 bases between. CDR3 sequence: CASSPGGSREEEFF. In DNA, the CDR3 is TGTGCCAGCAGCCCAGGGGGATCGCGGGAGGAGGAGTTCTTC.

This chain connects TRBV4-1 to TRBJ2-5; the match to TRBD2 covers 14 bases. Germline loops: CDR1 MGHRA, CDR2 YSYEKL. This CDR3 region has 18 residues. After removal of 1 base from V and 5 bases from J, the junction contained 9 bases not matched to a gene. The CDR3 DNA reads as TGCGCCAGCAGCCAAGGCGAACGACTAGCGGGAGGGACGGAGACCCAGTACTTC. Residues: CASSQGERLAGGTETQYF.

The table lists this clonotype with a few counts. The chain links TRBV12-3 or TRBV12-4 to TRBJ2-1; 8 nucleotides line up with TRBD2. This CDR3 region has 14 residues. Germline trimming cut 5 bases from V and 3 bases from J; bases unmatched to any gene: 3. Written as DNA, the CDR3 is TGTGCCAGCAGTAGGGGGACTAGCTACAATGAGCAGTTCTTC. It translates to CASSRGTSYNEQFF.

This clonotype was counted at least ten times. V and J are TRBV3-1 and TRBJ2-5; the D gene is possibly TRBD2 (6 bases). The V end was cut by 4 bases, the J end by 1 base, with 10 bases between. The CDR3 runs 14 residues. Germline V gives CDR1 LGHDT, CDR2 YNNKEL (reference sequence). This CDR3 reads CASSRPGLQETQYF. The CDR3 DNA is TGTGCCAGCAGCCGCCCGGGACTCCAAGAGACCCAGTACTTC.

As DNA, the CDR3 is TGTGCCAGCAGTTCGCCGGGACAGTTCCAGCCCCAGCATTTT. It specifies CASSSPGQFQPQHF. V gene TRBV5-6 combines with J gene TRBJ1-5, with TRBD1 matching over 7 bases. The length of the CDR3 is 14 residues. Germline trimming cut 5 bases from V and 7 bases from J; bases unmatched to any gene: 9. CDR1 SGHDT and CDR2 YYEEEE come from the germline V gene. Supplemented by reference TRBV5-6 and TRBJ1-5, the full variable domain reads DAGVTQSPTHLIKTRGQQVTLRCSPKSGHDTVSWYQQALGQGPQFIFQYYEEEERQRGNFPDRFSGHQFPNYSSELNVNALLLGDSALYLCASSSPGQFQPQHFGDGTRLSIL.

This clonotype was seen ten or more times. V is TRBV3-1 and J is TRBJ1-2; no definite D call. Per germline, CDR1 LGHDT and CDR2 YNNKEL (reference sequence). The CDR3 has 15 amino acids. Trimming stripped 2 bases from V and 4 bases from J, with 14 bases between. CDR3 nucleotide sequence: TGTGCCAGCAGCCAATTTCTCCAGTCTTCCTATGGCTACACCTTC. It yields the protein CASSQFLQSSYGYTF.

The chain combines TRBV5-1 with TRBJ1-4, with 10 nucleotides matching TRBD1. V lost 0 bases, J lost 5 bases, and 7 bases stayed unmatched. Germline assignment: CDR1 SGHRS and CDR2 YFSETQ. The CDR3 length is 17 residues. The CDR3 coding sequence is TGCGCCAGCAGCTTGGGGACAGGGGGAGGACGGAATGAAAAACTGTTTTTT. Translation: CASSLGTGGGRNEKLFF. The variable domain in full, with the rest retrieved from reference TRBV5-1 and TRBJ1-4, is KAGVTQTPRYLIKTRGQQVTLSCSPISGHRSVSWYQQTPGQGLQFLFEYFSETQRNKGNFPGRFSGRQFSNSRSEMNVSTLELGDSALYLCASSLGTGGGRNEKLFFGSGTQLSVL.

This rearrangement joins TRBV5-1 to TRBJ2-4; 7 nucleotides align to TRBD2. Germline-derived CDR1 and CDR2 are SGHRS and YFSETQ. The trim removed 0 bases at V and 7 bases at J, leaving 7 bases unmatched. The CDR3 has 15 amino acids. The CDR3 nucleotides read TGCGCCAGCAGCTTGGCCGGACTAGTGGGGAACATTCAGTACTTC. Its translation: CASSLAGLVGNIQYF.

This clonotype was detected many times. The V gene is TRBV6-1, the J gene TRBJ2-3; D remains unclear. Germline-derived CDR1 and CDR2 are MNHNS and SASEGT. Trimming shortened V by 7 bases and J by 1 base, and 12 bases separated the two germline ends. This CDR3 comprises 14 residues. This chain's CDR3 is CASTEGPGTDTQYF. CDR3 DNA: TGTGCCAGCACCGAAGGGCCGGGCACAGATACGCAGTATTTT.

The V call is TRBV27, the J call TRBJ2-2; TRBD2 aligns across 11 bases. The germline V gene encodes CDR1 MNHEY and CDR2 SMNVEV (reference sequence). Trimming took 2 bases from V and 6 from J; bases not matched to a gene: 5. The CDR3 runs to 16 residues. CDR3 in DNA: TGTGCCAGCAGTTTACTAGCGGGAGGCCCCCCCGGGGAGCTGTTTTTT. Translated: CASSLLAGGPPGELFF.

This clonotype was picked up many times. V is TRBV11-1 and J is TRBJ1-1; 7 bases align to TRBD1. CDR3 length: 14 residues. Germline CDR1 SGHAT, CDR2 FQDESV (reference sequence). V shed 4 bases and J 7 bases; nucleotides not matched to a gene: 9. Here the CDR3 reads CASSSAPGGGEAFF. The DNA for the CDR3 is TGTGCCAGCAGCTCAGCCCCAGGGGGGGGTGAAGCTTTCTTT.

There are many counts of this clonotype. The chain links TRBV5-1 to TRBJ1-1; a weak D match, TRBD1 (5 bases). Germline CDR1 SGHRS, CDR2 YFSETQ. Trimming left V 0 bases short and J 4 bases short, with 13 bases between. CDR3 length: 15 residues. The CDR3: CASSLGGAGATEAFF. The CDR3 nucleotides read TGCGCCAGCAGCTTGGGGGGCGCAGGAGCCACTGAAGCTTTCTTT.

This clonotype was detected many times. The CDR3 here is CSAWTVLNEQFF. The CDR3, as DNA: TGCAGTGCTTGGACAGTCCTCAATGAGCAGTTCTTC. This chain joins TRBV20-1 and TRBJ2-1; weak D call: TRBD1 (6 bases). CDR1 is DFQATT and CDR2 is SNEGSKA in the germline V gene (reference sequence). This CDR3 spans 12 amino acids. V lost 5 bases to trimming and J lost 6 bases, with 11 bases between them.

This clonotype was counted once. This chain uses TRBV4-1 with TRBJ1-6, with TRBD1 as a possible D gene (6 bases). Germline values: CDR1 MGHRA, CDR2 YSYEKL. CDR3 length equals 17 residues. V was pared by 1 base and J by 2 bases, with 12 bases between. CDR3 sequence reads: CASSQGPAGAYNSPLHF. CDR3 DNA: TGCGCCAGCAGCCAAGGCCCCGCAGGGGCCTATAATTCACCCCTCCACTTT.

This clonotype has at least ten counts. The chain links TRBV2 to TRBJ1-1, with D maybe TRBD1 (6 bases). The CDR3 covers 14 residues. Germline V lookup: CDR1 SNHLY, CDR2 FYNNEI. V was cut by 9 bases and J by 2 bases, with 16 bases left in between. CDR3 loop: CASLSRGRNTEAFF. CDR3 nucleotide sequence: TGTGCCAGTCTATCCAGGGGTCGTAACACTGAAGCTTTCTTT.

Regarding this clonotype: With a much larger clone just one base away, this may be a read error. The chain combines TRBV6-2 or TRBV6-3 with TRBJ1-1; no clear D. The CDR3 is made up of 14 amino acids. The V end was cut by 5 bases, the J end by 4 bases, with 14 bases between. The germline gives CDR1 MNHEY, CDR2 SVGEGT. The CDR3 spells CASSIHSLSTEAFF. The DNA of the CDR3 is TGTGCCAGCAGTATCCACAGCCTGAGCACTGAAGCTTTCTTT.

The chain links TRBV13 to TRBJ2-1, with a tentative D call TRBD2 (7 bases). The CDR3 runs 13 residues. Deletions cut 10 bases from V and 5 bases from J, with 15 bases between. Germline assignment: CDR1 PRHDT and CDR2 FYEKMQ (reference sequence). The CDR3 nucleotides are TGTGCCACTGGTCGGGGGGCGAACAATGAGCAGTTCTTC. Translating it yields CATGRGANNEQFF.

This clonotype was seen a handful of times. V gene TRBV7-8 combines with J gene TRBJ2-7, with D uncertain. Germline V gene lookup returns CDR1 SGHVS and CDR2 FQNEAQ. This CDR3 contains 13 residues. Trimming removed 5 bases from V and 2 bases from J, with 10 bases in between. The CDR3 region has the DNA TGTGCCAGCAGCGCCGGACCAGCCTACGAGCAGTACTTC. This sequence encodes CASSAGPAYEQYF.

Many counts were recorded for this clonotype. This chain joins TRBV10-3 and TRBJ2-3; D is uncertain. This CDR3 has 13 amino acids. CDR1 and CDR2 from the germline V gene are ENHRY and SYGVKD. V was clipped by 3 bases and J by 4 bases, with 8 bases between them. CDR3 sequence: CAISDGWSDTQYF. As DNA, the CDR3 is TGTGCCATCAGTGATGGTTGGTCAGATACGCAGTATTTT.

This clonotype was picked up many times. The chain links TRBV10-3 to TRBJ2-7; TRBD2 agrees at 8 bases. V was clipped by 5 bases and J by 2 bases; unmatched bases: 5. The CDR3 runs 14 residues. Germline V gene data show CDR1 as ENHRY and CDR2 as SYGVKD. The CDR3 here is CAISRSGKPYEQYF. For the CDR3, the DNA is TGTGCCATCAGTCGTAGCGGGAAACCCTACGAGCAGTACTTC.

The chain recombines TRBV20-1 with TRBJ1-2; a weak D match, TRBD1 (5 bases). This CDR3 has 12 residues. The germline V and J ends were trimmed by 8 bases and 2 bases, with 12 bases remaining between them. Germline V gene data show CDR1 as DFQATT and CDR2 as SNEGSKA (reference sequence). The CDR3 DNA reads TGCAGTTTGACCGGGGGGAACTATGGCTACACCTTC. Encoded protein: CSLTGGNYGYTF.

The CDR3 DNA is TGTGCCAGCAGTTTTGGAGGGGCGGCCGAAAAACTGTTTTTT. It yields the protein CASSFGGAAEKLFF. V and J are TRBV11-2 and TRBJ1-4; weak D call: TRBD1 (5 bases). CDR3 length: 14 residues. Germline V lookup: CDR1 SGHAT, CDR2 FQNNGV. Trimming took off 6 bases at V and 8 bases at J, with 16 bases between the two ends.

This clonotype was seen at least ten times. The CDR3 bases are TGTGCCAGCAGTCGGCCTGGGACTAGCGCGCACCACGAGCAGTACTTC. Its translation: CASSRPGTSAHHEQYF. The chain links TRBV7-9 to TRBJ2-7; 10 bases are a match to TRBD2. This CDR3 is 16 amino acids long. The J segment lost 5 bases and the V segment lost 6 bases, leaving 13 bases of the junction unmatched. Germline CDR1 and CDR2: SEHNR and FQNEAQ (reference sequence).

The chain couples TRBV7-9 to TRBJ1-5; unclear D gene. This CDR3 comprises 12 residues. Germline V gives CDR1 SEHNR, CDR2 FQNEAQ (reference sequence). The V end was cut by 3 bases, the J end by 9 bases, with 9 bases between. This chain's CDR3 is CASSLEGRPQHF. The DNA of the CDR3 is TGTGCCAGCAGCTTGGAAGGACGGCCCCAGCATTTT.